Reported below is one T cell receptor (beta chain). The table came from immunoSEQ multiplex PCR; TCRdb's copy has only in-frame clones and leaves some out. The profile shows 250,000 to 350,000 clones, approximately 81% of them singletons. The recovered donors of Cohort 3 showed two negative PCRs, clearance, or symptom resolution. Germline loops: CDR1 SGHRS, CDR2 YFSETQ. There are 15 residues in the CDR3. V gave up 5 bases and J gave up 5 bases; unmatched junction bases: 11. This sample was included in a study of blood T cell repertoires in COVID-19. The clonotype originates from a woman aged 50 to 60 who had recovered from COVID-19. The V and J genes are TRBV5-1 and TRBJ1-1, with 8 nucleotides matching TRBD1. The sequenced sample consisted of PBMCs or T cells enriched from blood (not recorded which). The chain's CDR3 is CASRYGLQGATEAFF. The CDR3 DNA reads TGCGCCAGCAGGTATGGACTGCAGGGGGCTACTGAAGCTTTCTTT.